The clone carrying this TCR beta chain was counted between two and nine times. Its antigen remains unknown. This sample stems from a study of cytomegalovirus exposure and HLA in healthy donors. General observations from the study: Accurate prediction of most subjects' HLA-A and HLA-B alleles from TCR beta sequences was reported. The authors judged a highly shared variant cluster likely a sequencing artifact. Later work associated fewer than 20,000 TCR beta sequences with HLA alleles at 0.05 false discovery rate. In a later analysis, TCR beta V- and J-gene trimming was associated with a missense DCLRE1C variant.

From germline, CDR1 is SGDLS and CDR2 YYNGEE. The J segment lost 5 bases and the V segment lost 0 bases, leaving 7 bases of the junction unmatched. CDR3 length: 16 amino acids. Use of 60 Vbeta and 13 Jbeta primers characterized the PCR. Method: immunoSEQ multiplex PCR; TCRdb's copy keeps in-frame clones and lacks some. The table lists more than 95,000 clones, 10% to 15% of them singletons, with more than 15% in the top ten. What was sequenced was PBMCs. The TCR originated in a man aged 35-49 years in good health and CMV-seropositive. This sequence joins TRBV9 and TRBJ2-5; 10 bases are a match to TRBD2. The CDR3 loop reads CASSVASGGGGETQYF. CDR3 nucleotides: TGTGCCAGCAGCGTAGCCAGCGGGGGGGGCGGGGAGACCCAGTACTTC.